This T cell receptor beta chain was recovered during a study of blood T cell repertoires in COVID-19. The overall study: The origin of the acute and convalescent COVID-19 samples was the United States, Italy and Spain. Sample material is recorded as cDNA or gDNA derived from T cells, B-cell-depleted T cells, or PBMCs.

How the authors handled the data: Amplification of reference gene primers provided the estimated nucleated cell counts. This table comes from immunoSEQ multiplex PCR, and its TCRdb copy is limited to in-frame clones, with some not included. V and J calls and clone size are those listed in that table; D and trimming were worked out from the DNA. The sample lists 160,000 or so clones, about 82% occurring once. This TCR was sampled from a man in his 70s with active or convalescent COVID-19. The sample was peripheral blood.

The CDR3 spells CASRTEAGGYTF. The CDR3, as DNA: TGTGCCAGCAGGACGGAGGCGGGGGGCTACACCTTC. The chain couples TRBV6-5 to TRBJ1-2; no definite D call. Germline CDR1 is MNHEY and CDR2 is SVGAGI. V was clipped by 6 bases and J by 8 bases, with 13 bases between them. The CDR3 is 12 amino acids.